This record concerns one T cell receptor beta chain sequence. Its antigen remains unknown. Generated by immunoSEQ multiplex PCR, the TCRdb table keeps only in-frame clones and is missing some. The repertoire holds more than 35,000 clones, with over 60% as singletons. The data were obtained in a study of high-grade serous ovarian cancer treatment subgroups. Study findings and constraints: CDR1 and CDR2 were left unanalyzed; analyses focused on CDR3.

This CDR3 contains 17 residues. Germline V CDR1 and CDR2: SGHRS, YFSETQ. V lost 4 bases to trimming and J lost 7 bases, with 27 bases between them. Tumor samples were taken before definitive surgery or chemotherapy. Sequenced material: tumor tissue. The chain joins TRBV5-1 to TRBJ2-7; a possible D gene is TRBD2 (7 bases). This clonotype originated in a human donor with high-grade serous ovarian cancer. The CDR3 is CASSLESLAGASKEQYF. In DNA form, the CDR3 reads TGCGCCAGCAGCCTGGAATCGTTGGCGGGGGCTAGTAAAGAGCAGTACTTC.